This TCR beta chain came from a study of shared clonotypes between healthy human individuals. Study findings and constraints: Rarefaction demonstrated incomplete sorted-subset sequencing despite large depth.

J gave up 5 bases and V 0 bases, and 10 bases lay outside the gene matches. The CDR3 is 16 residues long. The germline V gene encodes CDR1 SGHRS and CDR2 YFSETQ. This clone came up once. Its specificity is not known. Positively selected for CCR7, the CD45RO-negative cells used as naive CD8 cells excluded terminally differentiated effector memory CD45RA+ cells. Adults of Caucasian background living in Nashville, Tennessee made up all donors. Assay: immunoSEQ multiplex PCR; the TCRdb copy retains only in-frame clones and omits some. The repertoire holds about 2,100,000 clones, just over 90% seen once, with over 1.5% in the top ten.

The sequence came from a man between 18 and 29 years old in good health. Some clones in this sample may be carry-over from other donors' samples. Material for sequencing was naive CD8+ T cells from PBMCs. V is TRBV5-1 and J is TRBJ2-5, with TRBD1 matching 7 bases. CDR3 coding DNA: TGCGCCAGCAGCTTGGCGGGGACAGCTTGGTCGGAGACCCAGTACTTC. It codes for CASSLAGTAWSETQYF.